This T cell receptor (beta chain) was recovered during a study of CD4 T cells in relation to SARS-CoV-2 and coronaviruses. Study information: ViraFEST: approximately 10-day antigen culture of PBMCs, then TCR beta CDR3 sequencing.

Assay: immunoSEQ multiplex PCR; the TCRdb copy retains only in-frame clones and omits some. The sample lists about 29,000 clones, roughly 70% occurring once. The unexposed donors gave CD4+ T cells in about 2011-2019, prior to COVID-19. CD4+ T cells were isolated from the cells after 10 days of culture. As regards this clone: Antigen specificity is unknown.

Per germline, CDR1 MNHEY and CDR2 SMNVEV (reference sequence). Trimming cost V 9 bases and J 0 bases; bases outside gene matches: 3. CDR3 length equals 14 residues. What was sequenced was CD4+ T cells from PBMCs, cultured in vitro. This sequence originates from a human donor in good health. The chain combines TRBV27 with TRBJ1-5; the match to TRBD1 covers 9 bases. In DNA, the CDR3 is TGTGCCAGTTGGGACAGGGCTAGCAATCAGCCCCAGCATTTT. This codes for CASWDRASNQPQHF.